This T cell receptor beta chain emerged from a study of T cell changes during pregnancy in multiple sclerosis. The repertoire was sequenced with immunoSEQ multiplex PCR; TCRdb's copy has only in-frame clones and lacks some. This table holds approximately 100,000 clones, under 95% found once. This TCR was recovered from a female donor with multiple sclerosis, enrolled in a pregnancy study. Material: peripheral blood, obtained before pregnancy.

In DNA, the CDR3 is TGCGCCAGCAGCCCACTAAATAGCAATCAGCCCCAGCATTTT. Amino acid sequence: CASSPLNSNQPQHF. The chain combines TRBV4-1 with TRBJ1-5; D not certain. Germline CDR1 and CDR2: MGHRA and YSYEKL. CDR3 length: 14 residues. V was shortened by 4 bases and J by 0 bases, with 7 bases between the two germline ends.